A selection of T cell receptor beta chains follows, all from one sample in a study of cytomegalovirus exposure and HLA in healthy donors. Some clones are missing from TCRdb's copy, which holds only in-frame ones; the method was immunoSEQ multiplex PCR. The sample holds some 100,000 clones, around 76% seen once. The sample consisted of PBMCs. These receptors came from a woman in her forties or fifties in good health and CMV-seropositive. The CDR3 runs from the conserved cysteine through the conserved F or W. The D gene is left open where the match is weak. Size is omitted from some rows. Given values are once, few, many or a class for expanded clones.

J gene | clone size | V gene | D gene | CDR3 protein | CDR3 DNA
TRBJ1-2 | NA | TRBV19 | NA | CASKRRGFYGYTF | TGTGCCAGTAAGAGACGCGGCTTCTATGGCTACACCTTC
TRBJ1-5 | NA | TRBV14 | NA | CASSQSRNQPQHF | TGTGCCAGCAGCCAATCCAGGAATCAGCCCCAGCATTTT
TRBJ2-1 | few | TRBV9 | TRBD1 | CASSVGDRGNEQFF | TGTGCCAGCAGCGTGGGGGACAGGGGTAATGAGCAGTTCTTC
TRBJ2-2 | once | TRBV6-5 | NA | CASRRLGGNTGELFF | TGTGCCAGCAGACGACTAGGAGGGAACACCGGGGAGCTGTTTTTT
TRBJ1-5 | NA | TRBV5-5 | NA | CASSLGTMKLNQPQHF | TGTGCCAGCAGCTTGGGGACAATGAAGCTCAATCAGCCCCAGCATTTT
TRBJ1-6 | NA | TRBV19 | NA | CASSTKGDNSPLHF | TGTGCCAGTAGTACAAAGGGGGATAATTCACCCCTCCACTTT
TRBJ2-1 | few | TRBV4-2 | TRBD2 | CASSQEAGDPYNEQFF | TGTGCCAGCAGCCAGGAAGCGGGGGATCCCTACAATGAGCAGTTCTTC
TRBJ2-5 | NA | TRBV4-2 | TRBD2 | CASSQEGSGRAGETQYF | TGTGCCAGCAGCCAAGAGGGGAGCGGGAGGGCCGGGGAGACCCAGTACTTC
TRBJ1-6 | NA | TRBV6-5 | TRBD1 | CASSYRTGGAPLHF | TGTGCCAGCAGTTACCGGACAGGGGGAGCACCCCTCCACTTT
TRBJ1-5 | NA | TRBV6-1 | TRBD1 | CASSKTGTPDQPQHF | TGTGCCAGCAGTAAGACAGGGACGCCTGATCAGCCCCAGCATTTT
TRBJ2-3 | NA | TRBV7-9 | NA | CASSFGHPRTDTQYF | TGTGCCAGCAGCTTTGGACACCCTCGCACAGATACGCAGTATTTT
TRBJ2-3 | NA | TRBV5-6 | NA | CASSEPLETDTQYF | TGTGCCAGCAGCGAACCGCTAGAAACAGATACGCAGTATTTT
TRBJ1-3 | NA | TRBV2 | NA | CASITVGNTIYF | TGTGCCAGCATCACGGTCGGAAACACCATATATTTT
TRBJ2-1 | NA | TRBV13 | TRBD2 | CASSSGHGRTSGRAGFNEQFF | TGTGCCAGCAGCTCGGGACATGGCCGGACTAGCGGGAGGGCGGGGTTCAATGAGCAGTTCTTC
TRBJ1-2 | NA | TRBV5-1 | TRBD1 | CASSNLGQGNHYGYTF | TGCGCCAGCAGCAATCTAGGACAGGGCAACCACTATGGCTACACCTTC
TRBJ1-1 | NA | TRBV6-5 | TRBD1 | CASSLTGDQNTEAFF | TGTGCCAGCAGCCTAACAGGGGACCAGAACACTGAAGCTTTCTTT
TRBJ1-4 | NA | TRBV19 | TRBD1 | CASRRGGGEKLFF | TGTGCCAGTAGACGAGGGGGCGGTGAAAAACTGTTTTTT
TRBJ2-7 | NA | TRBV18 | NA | CASSPGYYEQYF | TGTGCCAGCTCGCCGGGATACTACGAGCAGTACTTC
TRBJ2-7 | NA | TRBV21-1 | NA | CASSKVYTGGTSSEQYF | TGTGCCAGCAGCAAAGTGTATACAGGGGGCACCTCGAGCGAGCAGTACTTC
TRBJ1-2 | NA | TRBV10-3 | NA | CASRENYGYTF | TGTGCCTCCAGGGAAAACTATGGCTACACCTTC
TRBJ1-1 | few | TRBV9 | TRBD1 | CASSVAGQGNTEAFF | TGTGCCAGCAGCGTAGCGGGACAGGGGAACACTGAAGCTTTCTTT
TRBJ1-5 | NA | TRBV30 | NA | CAWSGGRNNNQPQHF | TGTGCCTGGAGCGGAGGGAGGAATAACAATCAGCCCCAGCATTTT
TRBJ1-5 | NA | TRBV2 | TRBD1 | CASSLDRGNQPQHF | TGTGCCAGCAGCCTCGACAGGGGGAATCAGCCCCAGCATTTT
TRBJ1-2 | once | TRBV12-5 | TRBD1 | CASGLVSSPRQGPNYGYTF | TGTGCTAGTGGTTTGGTCTCTTCCCCCCGACAGGGGCCTAACTATGGCTACACCTTC
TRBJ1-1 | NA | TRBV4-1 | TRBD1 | CASSQDATGGFNTEAFF | TGCGCCAGCAGCCAAGATGCGACAGGGGGTTTCAACACTGAAGCTTTCTTT
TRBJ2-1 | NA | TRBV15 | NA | CATSRDRGGYYNEQFF | TGTGCCACCAGCAGAGATAGGGGTGGGTACTACAATGAGCAGTTCTTC
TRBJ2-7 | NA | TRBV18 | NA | CASSTNTAYEQYF | TGTGCCAGCTCCACTAACACCGCCTACGAGCAGTACTTC